These 25 T cell receptor beta chains share one sample of origin, sequenced in a study of spatial heterogeneity in lung cancer. TCRdb re-called the 5' RACE reads through MiXCR, storing one row per CDR3 protein. The table shows under 11,000 distinct CDR3 sequences, with roughly 3.5% occurring only once. Time point specified: sample taken at primary tumor resection. Whole RNA was taken from tumor, nontumor lung or frozen PBMC; it was then sequenced unsorted. Sequences were derived from PBMCs, sampled at surgery. Receptor source: a female donor with early-stage non-small cell lung cancer.

This clonotype was seen repeatedly, ten times or more. The library was designed around alpha chains, so this beta chain is a stray read whose abundance carries little weight. This chain links TRBV7-9 with TRBJ1-1; the D gene is possibly TRBD1 (6 bases). CDR1 and CDR2 (germline): SEHNR, FQNEAQ (reference sequence). V was trimmed by 7 bases and J by 5 bases, leaving 20 bases between them. This CDR3 is 15 amino acids long. CDR3 coding DNA: TGTGCCAGCACCCACGGGGCAGGGGATTTTACTGAAGCTTTCTTT. Translation: CASTHGAGDFTEAFF.

This clonotype was observed at least ten times. A library made for alpha chains picked up this beta chain off target, so its size means little. The J gene is TRBJ1-2, the V gene TRBV21-1; TRBD1, as called in the table, went unchecked against the DNA. TRBV21-1 is assigned pseudogene status. The CDR3 covers 17 residues. The CDR3 DNA reads as TGTGCCAGCAGCAAGGACCTTGGGGACACCTTCCAAAGGGGCTACACCTTC. It yields the protein CASSKDLGDTFQRGYTF.

This clonotype was seen ten or more times. This beta chain lies outside the target of a library built for alpha chains; its clone size means little. The rearrangement links TRBV7-2 to TRBJ2-1; D unclear. Trimming left V 5 bases short and J 2 bases short, with 13 bases between. Germline assignment: CDR1 SGHTA and CDR2 FQGNSA. There are 15 residues in the CDR3. DNA for the CDR3: TGTGCCAGCAGCCACATAGCCTCTACCTACAATGAGCAGTTCTTC. It is translated as CASSHIASTYNEQFF.

This clonotype is termed medium-sized. This beta chain represents an off-target read in a library built for alpha chains; its size is of limited meaning. The rearrangement joins TRBV20-1 to TRBJ2-7; tentatively, D is TRBD1 or TRBD2 (6 bases each). Trimming stripped 0 bases from V and 5 bases from J, with 11 bases between. The germline V gene encodes CDR1 DFQATT and CDR2 SNEGSKA (reference sequence). The CDR3 is 13 amino acids. The DNA for the CDR3 is TGCAGTGCTAGAGATATCGGGGGCGACGAGCAGTACTTC. It encodes CSARDIGGDEQYF.

The table lists this clonotype with many counts. The library was designed around alpha chains, so this beta chain is a stray read whose abundance carries little weight. This chain joins TRBV2 and TRBJ2-2; 8 positions match TRBD2. CDR1 and CDR2 (germline): SNHLY, FYNNEI. This CDR3 has 14 residues. The V gene end was trimmed by 7 bases and the J gene end by 6 bases; junction bases not matched to a gene: 7. The CDR3 spells CASIRLAGSGELFF. The CDR3 DNA follows: TGTGCCAGCATTCGGCTAGCGGGCTCCGGGGAGCTGTTTTTT.

At least ten counts were recorded for this clonotype. This beta chain is an off-target read within a library intended for alpha chains, so its frequency means little. The CDR3 spells CSVDSGTGHYGYTF. The CDR3 region has the DNA TGCAGTGTTGACTCCGGGACAGGGCACTATGGCTACACCTTC. J is TRBJ1-2 and V is TRBV20-1, with 9 bases lining up with TRBD1. Looked up from germline, CDR1 is DFQATT and CDR2 is SNEGSKA (reference sequence). This CDR3 is 14 amino acids long. With V trimmed by 7 bases and J by 3 bases, 9 bases remained unmatched.

This clonotype was observed many times. This beta chain is an off-target read within a library intended for alpha chains, so its frequency means little. The genes are TRBV9 and TRBJ2-1, with 10 positions matching TRBD1. Germline loops: CDR1 SGDLS, CDR2 YYNGEE. The trim removed 4 bases at V and 7 bases at J, leaving 8 bases unmatched. The CDR3 is 15 amino acids. CDR3 loop: CASSPRQGAKNEQFF. CDR3 bases: TGTGCCAGCAGCCCCCGACAGGGGGCTAAGAATGAGCAGTTCTTC.

A word on this clonotype: This beta chain lies outside the target of a library built for alpha chains; its clone size means little. The V call is TRBV5-1, the J call TRBJ1-6, with D maybe TRBD1 (5 bases). The CDR3 is 14 residues long. The V end lost 7 bases, the J end lost 6 bases, and 14 bases lay between the germline ends. The germline CDR1 and CDR2 sequences are SGHRS and YFSETQ. As DNA, the CDR3 is TGCGCCAGCGCCGCAACAGGTTCTAATTCACCCCTCCACTTT. Protein product: CASAATGSNSPLHF.

This clonotype turned up a few times. The library was prepared for alpha chains; this beta chain is a stray read, so its frequency means little. The rearrangement links TRBV6-1 to TRBJ2-2; 9 positions agree with TRBD2. Germline CDR1 MNHNS, CDR2 SASEGT. The V and J ends lost 7 bases and 3 bases, in that order; junction bases with no gene match: 9. The CDR3 totals 16 residues. The CDR3 sequence is CASTRAGGWDTGELFF. CDR3 coding DNA: TGTGCCAGCACCCGAGCGGGGGGCTGGGACACCGGGGAGCTGTTTTTT.

This clonotype was seen many times. This beta chain slipped into a library made for alpha chains as a stray read, so its size is not meaningful. The chain uses TRBV27 and TRBJ2-7; 7 bases are a match to TRBD2. CDR1 is MNHEY and CDR2 is SMNVEV in the germline V gene (reference sequence). The J segment lost 3 bases and the V segment lost 5 bases, leaving 10 bases of the junction unmatched. The CDR3 runs to 15 residues. The chain's CDR3 is CASSPRASGLYEQYF. In nucleotides, the CDR3 is TGTGCCAGCAGTCCCCGGGCTAGCGGTCTCTACGAGCAGTACTTC.

This clonotype was detected ten times or more. Being off target in a library aimed at alpha chains, this beta chain has a size of little meaning. The rearrangement uses TRBV5-6 and TRBJ1-1; no clear D. CDR3 length equals 15 residues. The V end was cut by 0 bases, the J end by 1 base, with 10 bases between. Germline CDR1 is SGHDT and CDR2 is YYEEEE. CDR3 in amino acids: CASSLAALSNTEAFF. CDR3 nucleotide sequence: TGTGCCAGCAGCTTGGCCGCATTGTCGAACACTGAAGCTTTCTTT.

This clonotype has ten or more counts. Being off target in a library aimed at alpha chains, this beta chain has a size of little meaning. The chain employs TRBV19 and TRBJ2-5, with 13 bases fitting TRBD2. The J segment lost 5 bases and the V segment lost 10 bases, leaving 10 bases of the junction unmatched. Germline CDR1 LNHDA, CDR2 SQIVND (reference sequence). The CDR3 contains 15 residues. CDR3 loop: CATSRTSGGYETQYF. The CDR3 nucleotides are TGTGCCACCAGTAGGACTAGCGGGGGTTACGAGACCCAGTACTTC. Based on the CDR3 plus reference TRBV19 and TRBJ2-5, the full variable domain is DGGITQSPKYLFRKEGQNVTLSCEQNLNHDAMYWYRQDPGQGLRLIYYSQIVNDFQKGDIAEGYSVSREKKESFPLTVTSAQKNPTAFYLCATSRTSGGYETQYFGPGTRLLVL.

Worth noting for this clonotype: The size of this beta chain means little, since it is a stray read in a library made for alpha chains. The V and J genes are TRBV10-3 and TRBJ2-7; TRBD1 or TRBD2 may be the D gene (5 bases each). CDR1 and CDR2 (germline): ENHRY, SYGVKD. This CDR3 spans 16 amino acids. The V end lost 6 bases, the J end lost 0 bases, and 18 bases lay between the germline ends. The CDR3 DNA follows: TGTGCCATCAGACCTGCCGGGACCGGAACCTCCTACGAGCAGTACTTC. Its translation: CAIRPAGTGTSYEQYF.

This clonotype was picked up a small number of times. Found in a library prepared for alpha chains, this beta chain is an off-target read, and its abundance has little meaning. The J gene is TRBJ2-7, the V gene TRBV18; 9 bases are shared with TRBD1. CDR1 is KGHSH, CDR2 LQKENI, per germline. The CDR3 is made up of 15 amino acids. Trimming took 4 bases from V and 2 from J; bases not matched to a gene: 6. The CDR3 DNA reads as TGTGCCAGCTCACAGGGACAGGGACACCCCTACGAGCAGTACTTC. Translation: CASSQGQGHPYEQYF.

This clonotype was detected ten times or more. In a library made to pick up alpha chains, this beta chain is a stray read with a size that means little. The V gene is TRBV28, the J gene TRBJ2-7; a possible D gene is TRBD2 (6 bases). The length of the CDR3 is 14 residues. The germline CDR1 and CDR2 sequences are MDHEN and SYDVKM. V dropped 8 bases and J dropped 3 bases, with 17 bases sitting between them. CDR3 amino acids: CASSGASSNYEQYF. DNA for the CDR3: TGTGCCAGCTCGGGAGCTAGCTCAAACTACGAGCAGTACTTC.

At least ten counts were recorded for this clonotype. This beta chain is a stray read from a library made for alpha chains; its abundance is not meaningful. V gene TRBV4-2 combines with J gene TRBJ1-2; 9 bases agree with TRBD1. Germline values: CDR1 LGHNA, CDR2 YNFKEQ. This CDR3 contains 17 residues. The ends lost 0 bases at V and 6 bases at J; junction bases unmatched: 11. As DNA, the CDR3 is TGTGCCAGCAGCCAAGATAGGGACAGGGAGGCCTCTGATGGCTACACCTTC. It translates to CASSQDRDREASDGYTF.

This clonotype was observed at least ten times. The library was designed around alpha chains, so this beta chain is a stray read whose abundance carries little weight. V is TRBV5-5 and J is TRBJ2-5; 10 bases align to TRBD2. There are 15 residues in the CDR3. Germline CDR1 and CDR2: SGHKS and YYEKEE (reference sequence). V trimming: 2 bases; J trimming: 1 base; junction bases outside the gene matches: 2. In DNA form, the CDR3 reads TGTGCCAGCAGCTTACTAGCGGGGCTCCAAGAGACCCAGTACTTC. This sequence encodes CASSLLAGLQETQYF.

This clonotype appeared many times. This beta chain slipped into a library made for alpha chains as a stray read, so its size is not meaningful. The CDR3 coding sequence is TGTGCCAGCAGTTCACAGGGGGCGCGGTTGGACTATTCACCCCTCCACTTT. Amino acid sequence: CASSSQGARLDYSPLHF. The rearrangement uses TRBV6-5 and TRBJ1-6; 9 bases map to TRBD1. V lost 4 bases to trimming and J lost 8 bases; unmatched junction nucleotides: 12. CDR1 and CDR2 from the germline V gene are MNHEY and SVGAGI. The CDR3 sequence is 17 residues long.

This clonotype was seen many times. This beta chain appears as a stray read in a library generated for alpha chains; its size is not informative. This chain connects TRBV5-6 to TRBJ2-5; possible D gene TRBD2, 5 bases. V was shortened by 0 bases and J by 5 bases, with 20 bases between the two germline ends. This CDR3 is built from 17 residues. Germline-derived CDR1 and CDR2 are SGHDT and YYEEEE. CDR3 sequence: CASSLVGAGAPGETQYF. CDR3 nucleotide sequence: TGTGCCAGCAGCTTGGTCGGTGCGGGCGCCCCCGGGGAGACCCAGTACTTC.

The sample holds many counts of this clonotype. This beta chain represents an off-target read in a library built for alpha chains; its size is of limited meaning. This sequence joins TRBV6-1 and TRBJ2-1; possible D gene TRBD1, 5 bases. Germline loops: CDR1 MNHNS, CDR2 SASEGT. There are 12 residues in the CDR3. V lost 4 bases to trimming and J lost 8 bases, with 9 bases between them. CDR3 in amino acids: CASSGGRDEQFF. In DNA form, the CDR3 reads TGTGCCAGCAGTGGGGGCCGGGATGAGCAGTTCTTC.

A note on this clonotype: A read error may explain this, as a much larger clone is one base away. This beta chain lies outside the target of a library built for alpha chains; its clone size means little. The chain uses TRBV25-1 and TRBJ2-3; TRBD1 matches 9 bases. The CDR3 covers 13 residues. Per germline, CDR1 MGHDK and CDR2 SYGVNS. CDR3 nucleotides: TGTACCAGCACAGGACAGGGGACAGATACGCAGTATTTT. It codes for CTSTGQGTDTQYF. The whole variable domain, filled in from reference TRBV25-1 and TRBJ2-3, reads EADIYQTPRYLVIGTGKKITLECSQTMGHDKMYWYQQDPGMELHLIHYSYGVNSTEKGDLSSESTVSRIRTEHFPLTLESARPSHTSQYLCTSTGQGTDTQYFGPGTRLTVL.

This clonotype was seen at least ten times. This beta chain appears as a stray read in a library generated for alpha chains; its size is not informative. The V and J genes are TRBV5-1 and TRBJ2-4; D call uncertain. The germline gives CDR1 SGHRS, CDR2 YFSETQ. The CDR3 length is 16 residues. V shed 4 bases and J shed 0 bases, with 14 bases lying between them. CDR3 sequence reads: CASSHGPILAKNIQYF. The CDR3 bases are TGCGCCAGCAGCCACGGGCCTATCCTAGCCAAAAACATTCAGTACTTC. Using reference TRBV5-1 and TRBJ2-4 for the parts outside the CDR3, the full variable domain is KAGVTQTPRYLIKTRGQQVTLSCSPISGHRSVSWYQQTPGQGLQFLFEYFSETQRNKGNFPGRFSGRQFSNSRSEMNVSTLELGDSALYLCASSHGPILAKNIQYFGAGTRLSVL.

This clonotype was seen ten or more times. Since the library was made to target alpha chains, this beta chain is a stray read and its abundance is not meaningful. The J gene is TRBJ2-2, the V gene TRBV9; maybe TRBD1 (6 bases). Trimming left V 3 bases short and J 1 base short, with 7 bases between. From germline, CDR1 is SGDLS and CDR2 YYNGEE. The CDR3 spans 14 residues. In DNA, the CDR3 is TGTGCCAGCAGCGACAGGGTGAACACCGGGGAGCTGTTTTTT. This codes for CASSDRVNTGELFF. Looking up the rest from reference TRBV9 and TRBJ2-2 gives the full variable domain: DSGVTQTPKHLITATGQRVTLRCSPRSGDLSVYWYQQSLDQGLQFLIQYYNGEERAKGNILERFSAQQFPDLHSELNLSSLELGDSALYFCASSDRVNTGELFFGEGSRLTVL.

At least ten counts were recorded for this clonotype. The library was prepared for alpha chains; this beta chain is a stray read, so its frequency means little. This chain links TRBV20-1 with TRBJ1-4; weak D call: TRBD1 (5 bases). Germline V gene lookup returns CDR1 DFQATT and CDR2 SNEGSKA (reference sequence). This CDR3 comprises 14 residues. V was shortened by 6 bases and J by 3 bases, with 14 bases between the two germline ends. The chain's CDR3 is CSASQGLSNEKLFF. The CDR3 DNA reads TGCAGTGCGAGCCAGGGTCTCTCTAATGAAAAACTGTTTTTT.

This clonotype was counted many times. The library was built for alpha chains, so this beta chain is an off-target read and its size means little. This rearrangement joins TRBV20-1 to TRBJ2-2; D is undetermined. Germline loops: CDR1 DFQATT, CDR2 SNEGSKA (reference sequence). The CDR3 spans 13 residues. Trimming removed 4 bases at V and 1 base at J, with 7 bases between. CDR3 residues: CSAIYRNTGELFF. The CDR3 coding sequence is TGCAGTGCTATTTACAGGAACACCGGGGAGCTGTTTTTT.